These 11 T cell receptor beta chains share one sample of origin, sequenced in a study of T cells in Graves' hyperthyroidism and ophthalmopathy (dated by TCRdb to about 2019). Library method: multiplex PCR. The sample was run on an Illumina HiSeq 2000. The TCR beta CDR3 regions were amplified from RNA transcripts. A first-round RT-PCR of the TCR CDR3 used the HTBI primer set with the Qiagen OneStep RT-PCR kit. In TCRdb, the public reads were trimmed at Q25 with fastp and aligned with MiXCR, with productive beta chains retained. Rows merge per CDR3 protein into single entries with the most common DNA and genes. Recorded for this sample are about 510,000 distinct CDR3 sequences; 14% of them occurred a single time. The ten most abundant clones make up approximately 15% of the sample. Input material: blood. The receptors were gathered from a woman aged 40 to 50 with Graves' hyperthyroidism.

The sample holds many counts of this clonotype. This chain links TRBV7-2 with TRBJ2-1, with TRBD2 as a possible D gene (6 bases). The CDR3 is made up of 13 amino acids. The V gene's germline CDR1 is SGHTA and CDR2 FQGNSA. V gave up 5 bases and J gave up 8 bases, with 13 bases separating them. The CDR3 reads CASSRGIGDEQFF. In DNA form, the CDR3 reads TGTGCCAGCAGCCGGGGGATTGGAGATGAGCAGTTCTTC.

This clonotype was seen only a few times. The chain carries TRBV7-8 and TRBJ2-3, with no clear D. The V end lost 5 bases, the J end lost 0 bases, and 9 bases lay between the germline ends. The CDR3 covers 14 residues. The germline V gene has CDR1 SGHVS and CDR2 FQNEAQ. The DNA for the CDR3 is TGTGCCAGCAGCCCCCATGGTAGCACAGATACGCAGTATTTT. It codes for CASSPHGSTDTQYF. Supplemented by reference TRBV7-8 and TRBJ2-3, the full variable domain reads GAGVSQSPRYKVAKRGQDVALRCDPISGHVSLFWYQQALGQGPEFLTYFQNEAQLDKSGLPSDRFFAERPEGSVSTLKIQRTQQEDSAVYLCASSPHGSTDTQYFGPGTRLTVL.

This sequence joins TRBV29-1 and TRBJ2-4, with D perhaps being TRBD1 or TRBD2 (7 bases each). The CDR3 runs 15 residues. Trimming cost V 7 bases and J 9 bases, with 25 bases left between them. Germline V gives CDR1 SQVTM, CDR2 ANQGSEA. This CDR3 reads CSAPGQPRGGVIQYF. Here the CDR3 DNA reads TGCAGCGCCCCGGGACAGCCCCGAGGGGGGGTCATTCAGTACTTC.

This clonotype was counted many times. The chain uses TRBV28 and TRBJ2-5; 7 positions agree with TRBD2. Unmatched junction bases numbered 4, after V lost 3 bases and J lost 3 bases. CDR1 MDHEN and CDR2 SYDVKM come from the germline V gene. CDR3 size: 14 residues. CDR3 region: CASSLKAGKETQYF. The CDR3 nucleotides read TGTGCCAGCAGTTTGAAAGCGGGAAAAGAGACCCAGTACTTC.

This clonotype came up a few times. The rearrangement links TRBV15 to TRBJ2-5; no definite D call. Looked up from germline, CDR1 is LNHNV and CDR2 is YYDKDF (reference sequence). Trimming shortened V by 1 base and J by 1 base, and 7 bases separated the two germline ends. CDR3 length: 14 amino acids. CDR3 amino acids: CATSRARLQETQYF. Here the CDR3 DNA reads TGTGCCACCAGCAGAGCTAGGCTCCAAGAGACCCAGTACTTC.

This clonotype was counted only a few times. A read error is possible here, since a much larger clone lies one base away. The gene calls are TRBV4-2 and TRBJ2-7, with 8 bases lining up with TRBD2. This CDR3 region has 15 residues. V trimming: 7 bases; J trimming: 2 bases; junction bases outside the gene matches: 10. Germline CDR1 reads LGHNA; CDR2 reads YNFKEQ. The CDR3 bases are TGTGCCAGCAAGGGAGGGTCGGGAGGGACCTACGAGCAGTACTTC. Amino acid sequence: CASKGGSGGTYEQYF.

The chain couples TRBV18 to TRBJ1-5; possibly TRBD1 for D (5 bases). Per germline, CDR1 KGHSH and CDR2 LQKENI. There are 15 residues in the CDR3. Trimming shortened V by 2 bases and J by 7 bases, and 15 bases separated the two germline ends. CDR3 sequence (DNA): TGTGCCAGCTCACCAAAGGGGTTTGGTATACAGCCCCAGCATTTT. This translates into CASSPKGFGIQPQHF.

This clonotype was recorded many times. The V call is TRBV10-3, the J call TRBJ2-7, with TRBD2 identical over 11 bases. Trimming took 3 bases from V and 1 from J; bases not matched to a gene: 5. The germline V gene encodes CDR1 ENHRY and CDR2 SYGVKD. CDR3 length equals 16 residues. The CDR3 loop reads CAISDISGRASYEQYF. The CDR3 DNA is TGTGCCATCAGTGATATTAGCGGGAGGGCTTCCTACGAGCAGTACTTC.

With respect to this clonotype: It may be a read error: a sequence one base away is much more abundant. The chain's CDR3 is CASTRSVGPYEQFF. The CDR3 DNA follows: TGTGCCAGCACCAGGTCCGTGGGTCCCTACGAGCAGTTCTTC. The genes are TRBV6-1 and TRBJ2-7; D is undetermined. TRBJ2-1 explains the end of the DNA better; the J call may be wrong. The CDR3 sequence is 14 residues long. CDR1 and CDR2 from the germline V gene are MNHNS and SASEGT.

This clonotype was detected a few times. The chain uses TRBV18 and TRBJ2-2; D is unresolved. The CDR3 totals 14 residues. Germline V gene data show CDR1 as KGHSH and CDR2 as LQKENI. Trimming took off 3 bases at V and 0 bases at J, with 5 bases between the two ends. This CDR3 reads CASSPTTNTGELFF. The CDR3 coding sequence is TGTGCCAGCTCACCGACAACGAACACCGGGGAGCTGTTTTTT.

This clonotype was seen ten or more times. The CDR3 nucleotides are TGTGCCAGCACAACAGGGGGGCGAGAGACCCAGTACTTC. Translation gives CASTTGGRETQYF. The chain links TRBV12-3 or TRBV12-4 to TRBJ2-5; the match to TRBD1 covers 8 bases. J gave up 4 bases and V 7 bases, and 5 bases lay outside the gene matches. CDR3 size: 13 residues.